This entry concerns a single T cell receptor beta chain. The trim removed 3 bases at V and 2 bases at J, leaving 5 bases unmatched. This CDR3 is 14 amino acids long. Per the germline V gene, CDR1 is SGHKS and CDR2 is YYEKEE (reference sequence). This entry comes from a study of cytomegalovirus exposure and HLA in healthy donors. The PCR used 60 Vbeta and 13 Jbeta primers. Here immunoSEQ multiplex PCR was the method, and the copy in TCRdb shows in-frame clones only, minus some. Of 160,000 or so clones in the sample, 60% to 85% were seen once. This clonotype originated in a man in his fifties or sixties in good health and CMV-seropositive. The specimen sequenced was PBMCs. The chain links TRBV5-5 to TRBJ2-7, with TRBD1 matching over 7 bases. CDR3 bases: TGTGCCAGCAGCTCAACAGGGGACCCCTACGAGCAGTACTTC. This codes for CASSSTGDPYEQYF.